This TCR beta chain is drawn from a study of graft-versus-host responses after intestinal transplantation. Study-wide context: Grafts that recipients had were multivisceral, liver-intestinal, or isolated intestinal transplants. Anti-thymocyte globulin induction was given to all recipients, followed by tacrolimus and steroids for roughly three years. General study findings and limits: Detected in recipient marrow were GvH clones, some of which were first observed in ileum or blood. Early HvG declines after transplant were associated with peak circulating GvH clone levels.

The table came from immunoSEQ multiplex PCR; TCRdb's copy has only in-frame clones and leaves some out. The sample yields about 51,000 clones, around 92% seen once. Notes on this clone: Its antigen is currently unknown.

The J segment lost 4 bases and the V segment lost 4 bases, leaving 9 bases of the junction unmatched. Germline CDR1 is MGHRA and CDR2 is YSYEKL. The CDR3 extends over 16 amino acids. The sequences come from unstimulated CD4+ T cells sorted from spleen or lymph node cells, collected before transplant. The sequence was collected from a human donor who was the organ donor for an intestinal transplant. V usage is TRBV4-1 and J usage is TRBJ2-3; 9 bases fit TRBD2. This CDR3 is CASSPHGVAGADTQYF. DNA for the CDR3: TGCGCCAGCAGCCCCCACGGGGTAGCGGGAGCAGATACGCAGTATTTT.